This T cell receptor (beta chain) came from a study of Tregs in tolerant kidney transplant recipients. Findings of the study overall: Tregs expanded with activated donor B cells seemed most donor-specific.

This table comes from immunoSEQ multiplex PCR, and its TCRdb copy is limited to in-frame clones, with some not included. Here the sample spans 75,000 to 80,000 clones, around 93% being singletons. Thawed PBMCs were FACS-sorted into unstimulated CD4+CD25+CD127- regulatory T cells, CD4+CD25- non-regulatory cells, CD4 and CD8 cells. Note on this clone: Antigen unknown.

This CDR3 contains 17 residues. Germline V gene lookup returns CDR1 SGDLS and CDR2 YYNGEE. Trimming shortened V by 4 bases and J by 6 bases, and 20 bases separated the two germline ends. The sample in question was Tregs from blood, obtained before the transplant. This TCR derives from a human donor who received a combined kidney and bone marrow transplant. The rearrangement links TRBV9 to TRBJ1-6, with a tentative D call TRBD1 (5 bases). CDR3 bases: TGTGCCAGCAGCTTCCGGGCCGACAGTATAATTAATTCACCCCTCCACTTT. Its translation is CASSFRADSIINSPLHF.